This is a list of T cell receptor beta chains from one sample in a study of T cell changes during pregnancy in multiple sclerosis. The repertoire was sequenced with immunoSEQ multiplex PCR; TCRdb's copy has only in-frame clones and lacks some. The data contain tens of thousands of clones, roughly 89% of them seen just once; the ten biggest clones take up 0.55% to 0.85%. The source material was peripheral blood, sampled in the third trimester of pregnancy. The receptor source for this set is a female donor in good health, enrolled as a control in a pregnancy study. Each CDR3 is given with its conserved first and last residue. A D gene is named only where the DNA matches it firmly. Expanded clones are given a class, and other clones once, few, many or no size at all.

TRBD2	-	TRBJ2-7	TRBV6-5	CASRLAGVHEQYF	TGTGCCAGCAGACTAGCGGGAGTCCACGAGCAGTACTTC
TRBD1	-	TRBJ2-7	TRBV10-3	CAISGTGAYEQYF	TGTGCCATTTCCGGGACAGGAGCCTACGAGCAGTACTTC
-	-	TRBJ1-2	TRBV6-5	CASSYPGNYGYTF	TGTGCCAGCAGTTATCCCGGTAACTATGGCTACACCTTC
TRBD2	-	TRBJ2-1	TRBV19	CASSRTSGRPNEQFF	TGTGCCAGTAGTCGAACTAGCGGGAGACCCAATGAGCAGTTCTTC
TRBD1	-	TRBJ2-1	TRBV7-9	CASIGGAEQGYNEQFF	TGTGCCAGCATCGGTGGGGCTGAACAGGGGTACAATGAGCAGTTCTTC
-	-	TRBJ1-1	TRBV5-1	CASSLEGAGSFF	TGCGCCAGCAGCTTGGAAGGTGCGGGATCTTTCTTT
-	few	TRBJ1-1	TRBV19	CASSIGVGTEAFF	TGTGCCAGTAGTATCGGGGTAGGGACTGAAGCTTTCTTT
-	-	TRBJ1-5	TRBV7-2	CASSNRPQGSDQPQHF	TGTGCCAGCAGCAACCGCCCACAGGGATCAGATCAGCCCCAGCATTTT
-	-	TRBJ1-3	TRBV15	CATSREVGSSGNTIYF	TGTGCCACCAGCAGAGAGGTCGGGAGCTCTGGAAACACCATATATTTT
-	-	TRBJ1-5	TRBV5-1	CASSLEAGNQPQHF	TGCGCCAGCAGCTTGGAAGCAGGGAATCAGCCCCAGCATTTT
TRBD1	once	TRBJ1-5	TRBV7-2	CASSLRDSGGPQHF	TGTGCCAGCAGCCTCCGGGACAGCGGTGGGCCCCAGCATTTT
-	-	TRBJ1-3	TRBV6-6	CASSPDRTSSGNTIYF	TGTGCCAGCAGTCCCGACAGGACTTCCTCTGGAAACACCATATATTTT
TRBD1	-	TRBJ2-7	TRBV7-9	CASIAGTAAYEQYF	TGTGCCAGCATCGCCGGGACAGCTGCCTACGAGCAGTACTTC
TRBD1	once	TRBJ2-3	TRBV5-1	CASSVDRAFTDTQYF	TGCGCCAGCAGCGTGGACAGGGCCTTCACAGATACGCAGTATTTT